Described below is a single T cell receptor (beta chain) sequence and its context. No cognate antigen has been identified for it. No much larger clone is present one base from it, and per-base qualities are unavailable. The data were taken from a study of T cell changes during pregnancy in multiple sclerosis (dated by TCRdb to between 2018 and 2021). Study-wide context: In women with multiple sclerosis, the researchers looked at how the T cell repertoire shifted as pregnancy progressed.

The CDR3 holds 16 amino acids from the cysteine to the phenylalanine. Only CDR3 DNA is held: 48 bases, read in frame from base 1. The germline V gene encodes CDR1 SNHLY and CDR2 FYNNEI. Unmatched junction bases come to 7, with V trimmed by 5 bases and J by 0 bases. The library was built by means of the immunoSEQ multiplex PCR assay. Drawn from immuneACCESS, this table holds only the in-frame rearrangements with V and J called that TCRdb kept. Clones are partly lost; checked studies trace under half to an unresolved V gene and leave the rest unexplained. The table for this sample lists 40,000 to 55,000 clones; 94% of them were counted only once. The ten largest make up approximately 4.3% of the sample.

The sequences come from CD8+ T cells from peripheral blood mononuclear cells, collected in the first trimester of pregnancy. This TCR was sampled from a female donor with multiple sclerosis, enrolled in a pregnancy study. The chain is assembled from TRBV2 and TRBJ2-7, with 10 bases aligning to TRBD2. The CDR3 is CASSYGLAVSSYEQYF. The nucleotides read TGTGCCAGCAGTTACGGACTAGCGGTTAGCTCCTACGAGCAGTACTTC.